Here is one TCR beta chain with its context. The antigen is not known. This sample was included in a study of breast tumors, draining lymph nodes, adjacent tissues. The V segment lost 7 bases and the J segment 5 bases; nucleotides outside the gene matches: 5. CDR1 MDHEN and CDR2 SYDVKM come from the germline V gene. The CDR3 runs to 13 residues. Study-wide points: Data only fit, rather than demonstrated, lymph node origin of most tumor T cells. Tumor TCR diversity was below lymph nodes but above nontumor tissue. The data were judged consistent with most tumor T cells coming from lymph node and expanding in tumor. Luminal-like breast cancer showed significantly greater tumor-nontumor repertoire similarity than basal-like breast cancer did.

From the multiplex PCR reads, TCRdb called clonotypes with MiXCR, one entry per CDR3 protein. Of about 130,000 distinct CDR3 sequences in the sample, less than 20% are singletons; the top ten hold 3% to 4%. Axillary draining lymph nodes of breast cancer patients supplied the node samples. This chain uses TRBV28 with TRBJ2-1; 7 bases fit TRBD1. Specimen: axillary lymph node tissue. This TCR was sampled from a female donor with breast cancer. Some clones in this sample may be carry-over from other donors' samples. The DNA for the CDR3 is TGTGCCAGCACCACGACAGGGAACAATGAGCAGTTCTTC. It codes for CASTTTGNNEQFF.